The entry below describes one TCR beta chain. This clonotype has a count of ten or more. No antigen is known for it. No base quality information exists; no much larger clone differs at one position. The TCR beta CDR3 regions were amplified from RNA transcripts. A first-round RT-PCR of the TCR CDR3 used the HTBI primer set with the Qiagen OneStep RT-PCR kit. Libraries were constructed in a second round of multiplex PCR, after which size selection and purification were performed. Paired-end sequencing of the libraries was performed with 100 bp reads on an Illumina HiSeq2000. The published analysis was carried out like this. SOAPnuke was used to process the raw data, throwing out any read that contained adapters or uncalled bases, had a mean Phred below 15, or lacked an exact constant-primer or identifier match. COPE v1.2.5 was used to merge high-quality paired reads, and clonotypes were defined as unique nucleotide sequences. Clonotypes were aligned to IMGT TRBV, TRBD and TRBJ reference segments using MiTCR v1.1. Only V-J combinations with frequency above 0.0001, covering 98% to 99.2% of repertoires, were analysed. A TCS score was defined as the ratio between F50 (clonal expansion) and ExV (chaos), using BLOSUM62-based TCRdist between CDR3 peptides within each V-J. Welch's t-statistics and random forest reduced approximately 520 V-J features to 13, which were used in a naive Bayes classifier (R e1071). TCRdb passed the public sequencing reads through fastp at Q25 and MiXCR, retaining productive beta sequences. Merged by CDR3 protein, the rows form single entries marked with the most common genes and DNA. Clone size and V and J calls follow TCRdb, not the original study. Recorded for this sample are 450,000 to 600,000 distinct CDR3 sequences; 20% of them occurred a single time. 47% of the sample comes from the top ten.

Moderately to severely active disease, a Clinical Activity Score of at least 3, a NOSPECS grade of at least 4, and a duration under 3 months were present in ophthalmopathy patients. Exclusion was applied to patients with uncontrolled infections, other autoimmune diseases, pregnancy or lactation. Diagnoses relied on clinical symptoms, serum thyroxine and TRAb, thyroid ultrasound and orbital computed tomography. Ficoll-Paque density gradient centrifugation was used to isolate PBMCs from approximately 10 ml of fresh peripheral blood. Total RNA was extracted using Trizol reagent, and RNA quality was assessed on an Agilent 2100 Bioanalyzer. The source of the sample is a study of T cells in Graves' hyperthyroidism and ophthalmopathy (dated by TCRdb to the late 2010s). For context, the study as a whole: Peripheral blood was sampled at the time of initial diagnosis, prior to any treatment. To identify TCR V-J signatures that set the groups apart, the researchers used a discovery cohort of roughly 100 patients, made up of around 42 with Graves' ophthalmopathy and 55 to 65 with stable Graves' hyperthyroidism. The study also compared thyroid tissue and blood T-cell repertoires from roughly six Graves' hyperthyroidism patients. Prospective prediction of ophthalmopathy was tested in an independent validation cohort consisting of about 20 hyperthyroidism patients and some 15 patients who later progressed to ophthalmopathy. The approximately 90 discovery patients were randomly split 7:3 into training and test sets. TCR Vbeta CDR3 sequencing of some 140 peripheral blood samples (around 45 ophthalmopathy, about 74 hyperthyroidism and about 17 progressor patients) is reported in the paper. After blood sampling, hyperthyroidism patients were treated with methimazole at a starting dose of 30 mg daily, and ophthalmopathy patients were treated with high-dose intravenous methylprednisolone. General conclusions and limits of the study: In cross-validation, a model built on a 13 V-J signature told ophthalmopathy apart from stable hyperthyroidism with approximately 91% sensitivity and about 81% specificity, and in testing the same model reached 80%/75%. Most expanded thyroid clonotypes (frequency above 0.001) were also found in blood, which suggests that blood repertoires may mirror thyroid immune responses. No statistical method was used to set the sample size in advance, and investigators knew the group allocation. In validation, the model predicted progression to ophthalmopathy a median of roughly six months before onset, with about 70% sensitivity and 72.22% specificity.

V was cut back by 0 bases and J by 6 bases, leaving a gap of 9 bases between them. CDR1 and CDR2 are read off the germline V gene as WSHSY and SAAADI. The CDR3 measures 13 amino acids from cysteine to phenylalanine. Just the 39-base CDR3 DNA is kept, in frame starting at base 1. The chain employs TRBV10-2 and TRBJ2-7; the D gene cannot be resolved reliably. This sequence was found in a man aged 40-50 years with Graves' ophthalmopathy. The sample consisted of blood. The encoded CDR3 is CASSESPLREQYF. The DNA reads TGCGCCAGCAGTGAGTCACCCCTTCGCGAGCAGTACTTC.